This TCR beta chain emerged from a study of blood T cell repertoires in COVID-19. The CDR3 sequence is 21 residues long. Germline values: CDR1 SGHVS, CDR2 FQNEAQ. The V and J ends lost 1 base and 7 bases, in that order; junction bases with no gene match: 21. As originally analysed: Amplification of reference gene primers provided the estimated nucleated cell counts. The repertoire was sequenced with immunoSEQ multiplex PCR; TCRdb's copy has only in-frame clones and lacks some. V and J calls plus clone size are reproduced from that table; the DNA served to infer D and trimming. The table has 110,000 or so clones, 81% seen once; the top ten hold under 11%.

This receptor was identified in a human donor in a cohort sampled during active COVID-19. The V gene is TRBV7-8, the J gene TRBJ1-5, with 11 bases that match TRBD1. The sequenced sample consisted of peripheral blood. The CDR3 sequence: CASSLVDPGQGDFYLIQPQHF. The DNA for the CDR3 is TGTGCCAGCAGCTTAGTAGATCCGGGACAGGGGGACTTCTATTTGATACAGCCCCAGCATTTT. The full variable domain, in which reference TRBV7-8 and TRBJ1-5 provide the parts outside the CDR3, is GAGVSQSPRYKVAKRGQDVALRCDPISGHVSLFWYQQALGQGPEFLTYFQNEAQLDKSGLPSDRFFAERPEGSVSTLKIQRTQQEDSAVYLCASSLVDPGQGDFYLIQPQHFGDGTRLSIL.